The 6 T cell receptor beta chains below all came from one sample that was sequenced in a study of OX40 agonist ivuxolimab in advanced cancers. Assay: immunoSEQ multiplex PCR; the TCRdb copy retains only in-frame clones and omits some. The sample carries some 80,000 clones, 84% recorded once. Here the sequenced sample was CD4+ or CD8+ T cells sorted from blood, taken in a trial of the OX40 agonist ivuxolimab. The receptors come from an adult with an advanced solid tumor such as melanoma, head and neck, liver or kidney cancer.

The rearrangement joins TRBV7-2 to TRBJ2-3, with TRBD2 identical over 7 bases. V was clipped by 5 bases and J by 3 bases; unmatched bases: 8. Per the germline V gene, CDR1 is SGHTA and CDR2 is FQGNSA. This CDR3 contains 15 residues. The CDR3 region has the DNA TGTGCCAGCAGCCCTCCCCGCGGGGGAACAGATACGCAGTATTTT. Its protein product is CASSPPRGGTDTQYF.

The chain is built from TRBV25-1 and TRBJ1-2, with D possibly matching TRBD1 (5 bases). The CDR3 extends over 16 amino acids. CDR1 and CDR2 from the germline V gene are MGHDK and SYGVNS. The V gene lost 0 bases and the J gene lost 1 base, with 12 bases spanning the gap. The CDR3 coding sequence is TGTGCCAGCAGTGAATACACGACAGCACTTAACTATGGCTACACCTTC. Protein sequence: CASSEYTTALNYGYTF.

This chain joins TRBV4-3 and TRBJ2-1; TRBD2 agrees at 9 bases. V lost 2 bases to trimming and J lost 12 bases; unmatched junction nucleotides: 11. CDR1 LGHNA and CDR2 YSLEER come from the germline V gene. This CDR3 is 15 amino acids long. CDR3 region: CASSQSRSVAGVQFF. The CDR3, as DNA: TGCGCCAGCAGCCAATCCAGGTCGGTAGCGGGGGTGCAGTTCTTC.

The chain carries TRBV9 and TRBJ1-2, with a tentative D call TRBD1 (6 bases). Germline V CDR1 and CDR2: SGDLS, YYNGEE. The CDR3 has 15 amino acids. V lost 0 bases and J 2 bases, leaving 11 bases between the germline ends. The CDR3 is CASSVDAGANYGYTF. The CDR3 DNA is TGTGCCAGCAGCGTAGACGCAGGGGCAAACTATGGCTACACCTTC.

The chain links TRBV4-3 to TRBJ2-3; weak D call: TRBD2 (5 bases). Germline assignment: CDR1 LGHNA and CDR2 YSLEER. Trimming pared 4 bases from V and 0 bases from J, leaving 11 bases between. This CDR3 has 15 amino acids. In DNA, the CDR3 is TGCGCCAGCAGCCTCGGACGGACTAGCACAGATACGCAGTATTTT. Translated: CASSLGRTSTDTQYF.

This sequence joins TRBV5-4 and TRBJ2-7; 7 bases map to TRBD1. CDR3 length: 14 amino acids. Germline V gene sequence: CDR1 SGHNT, CDR2 YYREEE (reference sequence). The junction had 7 bases not matched to a gene; V was cut back by 4 bases and J by 3 bases. For the CDR3, the DNA is TGTGCCAGCAGCCGGTGGGGGACAGACTACGAGCAGTACTTC. It translates to CASSRWGTDYEQYF.